Given below is one T cell receptor beta chain in context. The antigen remains unidentified. Clones were read by immunoSEQ multiplex PCR, and TCRdb kept only the in-frame ones, dropping some. Of 85,000 to 130,000 clones in the sample, around 90% were seen once. This entry comes from a study of T cell responses to AZD1222 COVID-19 vaccine. General study findings and limits: In all cases, repertoires were sampled only after the peak T cell response. Compared with day 0, the breadth and depth of the Spike-specific TCR repertoire rose significantly after two doses of AZD1222. It should be noted that donors were predominantly white British and more often female, and clonal diversity was possibly underestimated. Seropositive at baseline were only a handful of AZD1222 recipients.

Per the germline V gene, CDR1 is KGHSH and CDR2 is LQKENI. This CDR3 region has 15 residues. V gave up 6 bases and J gave up 1 base, with 13 bases separating them. The material sequenced was peripheral blood, taken on day 0 of AZD1222 vaccination. The genes are TRBV18 and TRBJ1-5, with D hard to call. The TCR comes from an adult in good health. The DNA of the CDR3 is TGTGCCAGCTCTGACTCCAGAGGGAGCAATCAGCCCCAGCATTTT. It codes for CASSDSRGSNQPQHF.